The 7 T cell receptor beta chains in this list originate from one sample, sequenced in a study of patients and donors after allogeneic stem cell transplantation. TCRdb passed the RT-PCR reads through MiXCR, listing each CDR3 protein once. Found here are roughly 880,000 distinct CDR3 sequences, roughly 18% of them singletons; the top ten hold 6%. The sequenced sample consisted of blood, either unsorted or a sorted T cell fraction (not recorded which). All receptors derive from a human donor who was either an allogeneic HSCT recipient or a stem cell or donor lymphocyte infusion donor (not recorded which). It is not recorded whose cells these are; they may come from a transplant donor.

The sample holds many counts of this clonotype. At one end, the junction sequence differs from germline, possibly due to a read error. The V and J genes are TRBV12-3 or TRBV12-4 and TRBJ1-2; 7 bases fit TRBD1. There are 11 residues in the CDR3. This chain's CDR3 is CASSFGTERAF. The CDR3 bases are TGTGCCAGCAGTTTCGGGACAGAACGCGCCTTC.

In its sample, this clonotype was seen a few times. In nucleotides, the CDR3 is TGTGCCAGCAGTATTCGGACAGGGTTCAATTCACCCCTCCACTTT. It translates to CASSIRTGFNSPLHF. The chain couples TRBV27 to TRBJ1-6; TRBD1 aligns across 8 bases. CDR1 and CDR2 (germline): MNHEY, SMNVEV (reference sequence). V shed 5 bases, J shed 7 bases, and the junction held 7 bases outside the gene matches. The CDR3 is 15 amino acids.

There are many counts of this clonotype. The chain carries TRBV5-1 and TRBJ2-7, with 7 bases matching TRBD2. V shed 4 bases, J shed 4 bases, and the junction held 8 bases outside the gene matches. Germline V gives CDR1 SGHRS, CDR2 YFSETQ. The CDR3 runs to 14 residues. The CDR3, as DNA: TGCGCCAGCAGCCCGGGAGGAGGGCCTTACGAGCAGTACTTC. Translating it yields CASSPGGGPYEQYF.

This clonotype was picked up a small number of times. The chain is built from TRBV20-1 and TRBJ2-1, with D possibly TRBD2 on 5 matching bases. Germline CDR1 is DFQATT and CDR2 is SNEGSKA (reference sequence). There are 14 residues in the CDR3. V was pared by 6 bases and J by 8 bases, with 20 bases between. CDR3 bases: TGCAGTGCCGACGGCACTAGATACGGGGATGAGCAGTTCTTC. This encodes CSADGTRYGDEQFF.

CDR3 sequence reads: CASTGQDNPNPYEQYF. The DNA of the CDR3 is TGTGCCAGCACGGGCCAGGACAACCCGAACCCCTACGAGCAGTACTTC. V is TRBV28 and J is TRBJ2-7, with a possible D match to TRBD1 (5 bases). Trimming removed 7 bases from V and 2 bases from J, with 21 bases in between. The CDR3 spans 16 residues. The germline gives CDR1 MDHEN, CDR2 SYDVKM.

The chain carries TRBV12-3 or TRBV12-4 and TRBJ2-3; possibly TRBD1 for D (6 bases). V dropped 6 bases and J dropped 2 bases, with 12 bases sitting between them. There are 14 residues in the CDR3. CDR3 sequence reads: CASSSGTYTDTQYF. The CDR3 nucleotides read TGTGCCAGCAGCTCGGGGACATACACAGATACGCAGTATTTT.

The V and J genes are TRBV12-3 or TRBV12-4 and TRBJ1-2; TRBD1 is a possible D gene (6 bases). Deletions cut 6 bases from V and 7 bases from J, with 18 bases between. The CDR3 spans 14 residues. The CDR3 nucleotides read TGTGCCAGCAGCCGGAGATGGGGGCAATCTGGCTACACCTTC. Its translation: CASSRRWGQSGYTF.